The 23 T cell receptor beta chains in this list originate from one sample, sequenced in a study of blood T cell repertoires in COVID-19. Repertoires were generated with immunoSEQ multiplex PCR, while TCRdb's copy carries only in-frame clones and drops some. The data contain more than 50,000 clones, about four fifths of them singletons. The material sequenced was peripheral blood. These receptors all stem from a human donor in a cohort sampled during active COVID-19.

V usage is TRBV7-9 and J usage is TRBJ2-7, with a weak D call TRBD2 (6 bases). Germline V CDR1 and CDR2: SEHNR, FQNEAQ (reference sequence). Trimming pared 9 bases from V and 2 bases from J, leaving 17 bases between. The CDR3 has 14 residues. The CDR3 region is CASTASGSTYEQYF. The DNA for the CDR3 is TGTGCCAGTACCGCTTCCGGGAGCACCTACGAGCAGTACTTC.

This clone has a handful of counts. V gene TRBV4-3 combines with J gene TRBJ2-5; TRBD1 matches at 7 bases. The J segment lost 5 bases and the V segment lost 4 bases, leaving 4 bases of the junction unmatched. The CDR3 contains 13 residues. The germline gives CDR1 LGHNA, CDR2 YSLEER. The DNA for the CDR3 is TGCGCCAGCAGCCTGGACAGGTGGGAGACCCAGTACTTC. It specifies CASSLDRWETQYF.

This chain connects TRBV9 to TRBJ2-6, with D unresolved. The germline V and J ends were trimmed by 5 bases and 2 bases, with 5 bases remaining between them. Germline V CDR1 and CDR2: SGDLS, YYNGEE. The CDR3 is made up of 13 amino acids. CDR3 in DNA: TGTGCCAGCAGTGTCACTGGGGCCAACGTCCTGACTTTC. Protein sequence: CASSVTGANVLTF.

The rearrangement joins TRBV11-3 to TRBJ2-7, with no clear D. In germline, CDR1 is SGHNT, CDR2 YENEEA. V lost 5 bases and J lost 1, with 12 bases in between. This CDR3 spans 14 amino acids. The CDR3 region has the DNA TGTGCCAGCAGCCCCGCTGCAGAATCCTACGAGCAGTACTTC. It encodes CASSPAAESYEQYF. The entire variable domain, with the rest obtained from reference TRBV11-3 and TRBJ2-7, is as follows: EAGVVQSPRYKIIEKKQPVAFWCNPISGHNTLYWYLQNLGQGPELLIRYENEEAVDDSQLPKDRFSAERLKGVDSTLKIQPAELGDSAVYLCASSPAAESYEQYFGPGTRLTVT.

This rearrangement joins TRBV4-3 to TRBJ2-7; TRBD1 agrees at 8 bases. Trimming took 6 bases from V and 2 from J; bases not matched to a gene: 6. Germline V CDR1 and CDR2: LGHNA, YSLEER. The CDR3 extends over 14 amino acids. The CDR3 sequence is CASSPYRGAYEQYF. CDR3 nucleotides: TGCGCCAGCAGTCCATACAGGGGGGCCTACGAGCAGTACTTC.

This clone was observed once. The chain combines TRBV5-5 with TRBJ1-1; D gene unclear. Trimming removed 1 base at V and 0 bases at J, with 13 bases between. The CDR3 is made up of 16 amino acids. Germline CDR1 is SGHKS and CDR2 is YYEKEE (reference sequence). CDR3 amino acids: CASSLLSRGLNTEAFF. The CDR3 DNA reads TGTGCCAGCAGCTTGTTGTCCCGCGGTCTGAACACTGAAGCTTTCTTT.

The V gene is TRBV6-6, the J gene TRBJ1-2; a weak D match, TRBD1 (6 bases). The CDR3 runs 14 residues. The germline V and J ends were trimmed by 0 bases and 7 bases, with 12 bases remaining between them. From germline, CDR1 is MNHNY and CDR2 SVGAGI (reference sequence). The DNA for the CDR3 is TGTGCCAGCAGTTACTCGCCGGACAGAGGTGGCTACACCTTC. This translates into CASSYSPDRGGYTF.

This clone was counted only a few times. A read error may account for a junction end that differs from germline. V gene TRBV6-5 combines with J gene TRBJ1-1; D might be TRBD1 (6 bases). This CDR3 spans 14 amino acids. Germline CDR1 is MNHEY and CDR2 is SVGAGI. CDR3 sequence: CASRQRGANAEAFF. The DNA for the CDR3 is TGTGCCAGTCGCCAGCGGGGGGCGAACGCTGAAGCTTTCTTT.

This clone was seen just once. V gene TRBV5-1 combines with J gene TRBJ2-5; 11 positions agree with TRBD2. This CDR3 region has 17 residues. The germline CDR1 and CDR2 sequences are SGHRS and YFSETQ. The ends lost 2 bases at V and 5 bases at J; junction bases unmatched: 11. The chain's CDR3 is CASSLRLAGGTDETQYF. The DNA of the CDR3 is TGCGCCAGCAGCTTAAGATTAGCGGGAGGGACTGACGAGACCCAGTACTTC.

The CDR3 sequence is CASSLLAGARATNEKLFF. The CDR3 DNA is TGCGCCAGCAGCTTGTTGGCAGGGGCTAGGGCAACTAATGAAAAACTGTTTTTT. The chain joins TRBV5-1 to TRBJ1-4; a weak D match, TRBD1 (6 bases). This CDR3 region has 18 residues. CDR1 is SGHRS and CDR2 is YFSETQ in the germline V gene. The V end was cut by 1 base, the J end by 0 bases, with 16 bases between.

The chain carries TRBV28 and TRBJ1-1, with a weak D call TRBD1 (5 bases). This CDR3 is built from 15 residues. Trimming cost V 9 bases and J 1 base, with 18 bases left between them. CDR1 MDHEN and CDR2 SYDVKM come from the germline V gene. CDR3: CASPPDDTGNTEAFF. The CDR3 DNA reads as TGTGCCAGTCCACCTGACGATACAGGGAACACTGAAGCTTTCTTT.

This clone was seen only once. V is TRBV6-5 and J is TRBJ1-6; TRBD1 matches at 8 bases. The CDR3 sequence is 15 residues long. Per germline, CDR1 MNHEY and CDR2 SVGAGI. J lost 7 bases, V lost 8 bases, and 10 bases had no gene match. The CDR3 sequence: CASGRDRGSNSPLHF. In nucleotides, the CDR3 is TGTGCCAGCGGACGAGACAGGGGTTCGAATTCACCCCTCCACTTT.

This clone turned up a few times. The CDR3 loop is CASTLQGRSTGELFF. In DNA form, the CDR3 reads TGTGCCAGTACCTTACAGGGAAGGTCGACCGGGGAGCTGTTTTTT. The chain has TRBV19 and TRBJ2-2; a possible D gene is TRBD1 (6 bases). Germline V CDR1 and CDR2: LNHDA, SQIVND (reference sequence). Trimming stripped 7 bases from V and 5 bases from J, with 17 bases between. CDR3 size: 15 residues.

The J gene is TRBJ2-7, the V gene TRBV6-5; 9 bases are shared with TRBD1. CDR3 length: 15 amino acids. V lost 0 bases, J lost 0 bases, and 0 bases stayed unmatched. CDR1 and CDR2 from the germline V gene are MNHEY and SVGAGI. DNA for the CDR3: TGTGCCAGCAGTTACTCGACAGGGGGCTCCTACGAGCAGTACTTC. Amino acid sequence: CASSYSTGGSYEQYF.

This clone was observed a few times. This sequence joins TRBV18 and TRBJ2-7; 11 positions agree with TRBD1. The germline gives CDR1 KGHSH, CDR2 LQKENI. J was trimmed by 2 bases and V by 5 bases; bases with no gene match: 5. This CDR3 has 15 residues. The CDR3 sequence is CASSNGQGATYEQYF. For the CDR3, the DNA is TGTGCCAGCTCAAACGGACAGGGGGCAACCTACGAGCAGTACTTC.

The chain joins TRBV5-5 to TRBJ2-1; no reliable D call. The germline V gene encodes CDR1 SGHKS and CDR2 YYEKEE (reference sequence). The CDR3 has 14 amino acids. V was shortened by 2 bases and J by 0 bases, with 6 bases between the two germline ends. The CDR3 sequence is CASSFEHSYNEQFF. In DNA, the CDR3 is TGTGCCAGCAGCTTTGAACACTCCTACAATGAGCAGTTCTTC.

The chain couples TRBV7-2 to TRBJ1-3; TRBD1 might be the D (5 bases). Germline loops: CDR1 SGHTA, CDR2 FQGNSA. This CDR3 region has 14 residues. Trimming took 5 bases from V and 1 from J, leaving 9 bases between them. The CDR3 DNA reads TGTGCCAGCAGCCTACAGGCATCTGGAAACACCATATATTTT. This translates into CASSLQASGNTIYF.

The chain joins TRBV7-2 to TRBJ2-7, with TRBD2 identical over 11 bases. The length of the CDR3 is 16 residues. The germline CDR1 and CDR2 sequences are SGHTA and FQGNSA. The V segment lost 5 bases and the J segment 0 bases; nucleotides outside the gene matches: 6. The CDR3 DNA sequence: TGTGCCAGCAGCGTGACTAGCGGGAAATCCTCCTACGAGCAGTACTTC. It specifies CASSVTSGKSSYEQYF.

This chain uses TRBV7-2 with TRBJ1-3; D unresolved. CDR3 length equals 13 residues. V gave up 0 bases and J gave up 8 bases, with 8 bases separating them. Germline V gene data show CDR1 as SGHTA and CDR2 as FQGNSA. For the CDR3, the DNA is TGTGCCAGCAGCTTAGCGAAGCGGGACACCATATATTTT. Residues: CASSLAKRDTIYF.

This chain joins TRBV28 and TRBJ1-1, with TRBD1 matching 7 bases. Germline lookup yields CDR1 MDHEN and CDR2 SYDVKM. J was trimmed by 0 bases and V by 6 bases; bases with no gene match: 4. CDR3 length: 14 amino acids. The CDR3 DNA follows: TGTGCCAGCAGACAGGGGTACATGAACACTGAAGCTTTCTTT. Protein product: CASRQGYMNTEAFF.

The chain employs TRBV6-2 or TRBV6-3 and TRBJ1-5; a weak D match, TRBD1 (5 bases). The CDR3 contains 15 residues. V gave up 2 bases and J gave up 7 bases, with 15 bases separating them. CDR1 is MNHEY and CDR2 is SVGEGT in the germline V gene. In DNA, the CDR3 is TGTGCCAGCAGTTACGAGGGGCAGGGAGGGCAGCCCCAGCATTTT. Its protein is CASSYEGQGGQPQHF.

V usage is TRBV4-1 and J usage is TRBJ1-2; D might be TRBD1 (5 bases). CDR3 length: 14 amino acids. Trimming cost V 1 base and J 5 bases, with 11 bases left between them. Looked up from germline, CDR1 is MGHRA and CDR2 is YSYEKL. The CDR3 region is CASSQVAGTYGYTF. In DNA, the CDR3 is TGCGCCAGCAGCCAAGTCGCAGGGACTTATGGCTACACCTTC.

This chain links TRBV2 with TRBJ1-6; TRBD1 is a possible D gene (6 bases). The germline gives CDR1 SNHLY, CDR2 FYNNEI. This CDR3 has 13 residues. Trimming stripped 5 bases from V and 7 bases from J, with 9 bases between. CDR3 region: CASSQGRNSPLHF. The DNA of the CDR3 is TGTGCCAGCAGTCAGGGGCGAAATTCACCCCTCCACTTT.